These T cell receptor beta chains were read from a single sample in a study of molecular identifiers for immune sequencing clone quantification. TCRdb re-called the PCR reads through MiXCR, storing one row per CDR3 protein. The sample lists some 580,000 distinct CDR3 sequences; about 25% were seen once. The sequenced sample consisted of naive CD8+ T cells from blood, with Jurkat cell RNA spiked in. The receptor source for this set is a human donor in good health. Some libraries in this study had Jurkat cell RNA spiked in. Each CDR3 is given without its conserved first and last residue. The D gene is left open where the match is weak.

v_call: TRBV4-3; d_call: -; cdr3_aa: ASSQSAGSTEAF
v_call: TRBV29-1; d_call: -; cdr3_aa: SVGDINTEAL
v_call: TRBV24-1; d_call: -; cdr3_aa: ATSAGYSNRPQH
v_call: TRBV21-1; d_call: -; cdr3_aa: ASSKEKSQGLRETQY
v_call: TRBV6-2/TRBV6-3; d_call: TRBD1; cdr3_aa: ASSSVGQGNTEAF
v_call: TRBV7-9; d_call: -; cdr3_aa: ASSLVLGNTGELF
v_call: TRBV28; d_call: -; cdr3_aa: ASSLGGYYNEQF
v_call: TRBV20-1; d_call: TRBD1; cdr3_aa: SASAMDRGIVQY
v_call: TRBV7-9; d_call: TRBD1; cdr3_aa: ASSHPHDRGAF
v_call: TRBV6-2/TRBV6-3; d_call: -; cdr3_aa: ASTQQPGYEQY
v_call: TRBV7-9; d_call: -; cdr3_aa: ASSFGPRGHNEQF
v_call: TRBV5-6; d_call: TRBD2; cdr3_aa: ASSLRTSGLIEQF
v_call: TRBV27; d_call: -; cdr3_aa: ASSLSFRGAPNEKLF
v_call: TRBV7-9; d_call: TRBD1; cdr3_aa: ASSGRGPSSGNTIN
v_call: TRBV7-9; d_call: TRBD1; cdr3_aa: AGSQGVQETQY
v_call: TRBV27; d_call: -; cdr3_aa: ASSFGTTAGELF
v_call: TRBV10-3; d_call: TRBD2; cdr3_aa: ATSESGGTVAYEQY
v_call: TRBV6-5; d_call: TRBD1; cdr3_aa: ASSYSTGAEQY
v_call: TRBV19; d_call: TRBD1; cdr3_aa: ASTLRGQINQPQH
v_call: TRBV6-5; d_call: -; cdr3_aa: ASSYGGKTSIYEQY
v_call: TRBV11-2; d_call: -; cdr3_aa: ASSSPSYGGGNNEQF
v_call: TRBV12-5; d_call: -; cdr3_aa: ASGLGGTYEQY